This entry is about one T cell receptor (beta chain). This specimen comes from a study of blood T cell repertoires in COVID-19. Here immunoSEQ multiplex PCR was the method, and the copy in TCRdb shows in-frame clones only, minus some. Of over 25,000 clones listed, 85% to 90% were seen once; the top ten hold 15% to 20%. Germline V lookup: CDR1 SGHVS, CDR2 FNYEAQ. Trimming at V came to 5 bases and at J to 0 bases, leaving 7 bases not matched to a gene. CDR3 length equals 18 residues. The chain links TRBV7-6 to TRBJ2-1; 13 bases align to TRBD2. The source is an older man with acute or convalescent COVID-19. Sequenced sample: peripheral blood. The CDR3: CASSPRTSGSLSYNEQFF. In nucleotides, the CDR3 is TGTGCCAGCAGCCCACGGACTAGCGGGAGTCTCTCCTACAATGAGCAGTTCTTC.